By share, the clone carrying this TCR beta chain ranks as medium-sized (0.01 to 0.1%). The antigen is not known. This entry belongs to a study of cytomegalovirus exposure and HLA in healthy donors. Regarding the study as a whole: The authors enumerated 150 to 200 TCR beta chains as linked to cytomegalovirus.

PCR primers comprised 60 Vbeta and 13 Jbeta primers. TCRdb's table, derived via immunoSEQ multiplex PCR, lists solely in-frame clones and lacks some. This sample yields 50,000 to 70,000 clones, of which approximately 67% are seen a single time; approximately 3% belongs to the top ten. Sequencing input: PBMCs. The sequence derives from a young man in good health and CMV-seronegative.

CDR3 DNA sequence: TGTGCCAGCAGTGGACTAGCGGGGGGGACAGATACGCAGTATTTT. Its translation: CASSGLAGGTDTQYF. The chain carries TRBV6-1 and TRBJ2-3; 14 bases fit TRBD2. The germline V gene encodes CDR1 MNHNS and CDR2 SASEGT. The CDR3 runs to 15 residues. With V trimmed by 4 bases and J by 3 bases, 0 bases remained unmatched.